This T cell receptor (beta chain) was captured in a study of siplizumab effects on memory and regulatory T cells. This table comes from immunoSEQ multiplex PCR, and its TCRdb copy is limited to in-frame clones, with some not included. Seen here are over 65,000 clones, just under 95% observed once, and the top ten hold under 20%. Germline lookup yields CDR1 MDHEN and CDR2 SYDVKM. This CDR3 has 15 residues. Trimming took 4 bases from V and 2 from J, leaving 13 bases between them. Note on this clone: Its antigen is unidentified.

Study-wide findings and caveats: Naive T cells were seemingly more diverse than memory cells, and major contributions to the alloresponse seemed to be made by them. In roughly 75-95% of proliferating CD4+ or CD8+ clones, a naive or memory phenotype could not be assigned. Tregs that proliferated in siplizumab cultures did not have their suppressive function confirmed. Solely a minor proportion of alloreactive clones could be assigned to unstimulated subsets.

The receptor was derived from a human donor in good health. Sequencing was carried out using CD8+ T cells sorted from blood. The chain carries TRBV28 and TRBJ2-3; D possibly corresponds to TRBD1 (6 bases). This CDR3 reads CASSSTTGNTDTQYF. The CDR3, as DNA: TGTGCCAGCAGTTCCACAACAGGGAACACAGATACGCAGTATTTT.